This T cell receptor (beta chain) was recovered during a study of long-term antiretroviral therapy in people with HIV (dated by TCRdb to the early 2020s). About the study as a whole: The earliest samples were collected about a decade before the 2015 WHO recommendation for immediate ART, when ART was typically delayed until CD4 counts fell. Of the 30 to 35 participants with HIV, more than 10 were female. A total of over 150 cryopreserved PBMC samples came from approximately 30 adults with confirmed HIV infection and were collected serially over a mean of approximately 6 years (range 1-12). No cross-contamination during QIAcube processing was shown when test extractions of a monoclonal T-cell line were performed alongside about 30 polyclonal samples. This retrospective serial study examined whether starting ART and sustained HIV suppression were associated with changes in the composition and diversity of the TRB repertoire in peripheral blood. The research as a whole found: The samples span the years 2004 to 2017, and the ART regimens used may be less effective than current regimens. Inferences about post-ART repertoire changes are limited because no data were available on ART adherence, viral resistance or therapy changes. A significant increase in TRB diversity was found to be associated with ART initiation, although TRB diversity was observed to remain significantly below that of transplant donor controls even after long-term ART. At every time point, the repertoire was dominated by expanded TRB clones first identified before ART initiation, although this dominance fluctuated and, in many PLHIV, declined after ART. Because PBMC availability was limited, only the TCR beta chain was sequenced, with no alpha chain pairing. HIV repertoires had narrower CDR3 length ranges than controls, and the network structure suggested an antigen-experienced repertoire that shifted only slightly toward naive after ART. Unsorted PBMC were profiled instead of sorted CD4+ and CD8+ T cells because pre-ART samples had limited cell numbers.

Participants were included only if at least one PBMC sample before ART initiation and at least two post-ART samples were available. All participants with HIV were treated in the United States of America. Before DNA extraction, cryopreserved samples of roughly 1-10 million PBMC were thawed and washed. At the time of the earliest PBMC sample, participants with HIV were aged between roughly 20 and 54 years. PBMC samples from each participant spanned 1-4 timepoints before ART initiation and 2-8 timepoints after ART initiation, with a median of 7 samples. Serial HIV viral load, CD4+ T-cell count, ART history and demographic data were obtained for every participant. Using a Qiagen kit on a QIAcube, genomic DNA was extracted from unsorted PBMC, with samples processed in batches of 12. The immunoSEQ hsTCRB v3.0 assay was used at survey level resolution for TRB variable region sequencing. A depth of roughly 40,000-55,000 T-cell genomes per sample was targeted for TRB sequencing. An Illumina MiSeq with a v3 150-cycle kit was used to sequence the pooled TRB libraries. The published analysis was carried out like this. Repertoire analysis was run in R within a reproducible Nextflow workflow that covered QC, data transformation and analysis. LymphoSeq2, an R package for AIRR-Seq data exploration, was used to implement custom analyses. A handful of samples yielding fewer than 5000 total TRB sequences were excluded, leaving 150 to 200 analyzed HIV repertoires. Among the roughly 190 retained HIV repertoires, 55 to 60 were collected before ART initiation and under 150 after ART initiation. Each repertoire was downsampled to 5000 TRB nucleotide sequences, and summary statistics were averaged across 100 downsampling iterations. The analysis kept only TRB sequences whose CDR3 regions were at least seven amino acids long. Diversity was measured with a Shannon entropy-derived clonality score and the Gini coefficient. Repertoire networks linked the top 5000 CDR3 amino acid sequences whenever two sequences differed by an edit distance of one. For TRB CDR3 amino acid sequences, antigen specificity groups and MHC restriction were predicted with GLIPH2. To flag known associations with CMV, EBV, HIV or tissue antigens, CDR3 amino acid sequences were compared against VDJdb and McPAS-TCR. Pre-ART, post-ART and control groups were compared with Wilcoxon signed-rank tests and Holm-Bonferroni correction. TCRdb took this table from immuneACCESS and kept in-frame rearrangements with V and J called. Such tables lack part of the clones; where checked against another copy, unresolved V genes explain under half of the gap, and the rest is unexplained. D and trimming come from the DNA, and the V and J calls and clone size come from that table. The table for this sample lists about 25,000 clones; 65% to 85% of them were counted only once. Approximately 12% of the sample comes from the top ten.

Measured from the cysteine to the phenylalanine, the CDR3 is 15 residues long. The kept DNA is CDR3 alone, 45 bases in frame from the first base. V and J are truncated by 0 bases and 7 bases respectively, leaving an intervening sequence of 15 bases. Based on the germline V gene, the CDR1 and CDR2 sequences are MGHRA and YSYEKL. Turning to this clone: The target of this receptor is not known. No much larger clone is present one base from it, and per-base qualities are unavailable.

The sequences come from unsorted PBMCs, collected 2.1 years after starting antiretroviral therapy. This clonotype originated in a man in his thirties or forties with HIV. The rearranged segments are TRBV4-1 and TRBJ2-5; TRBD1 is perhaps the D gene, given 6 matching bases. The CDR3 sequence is CASSQDPAQGRTQYF. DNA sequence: TGCGCCAGCAGCCAAGATCCCGCCCAGGGGAGGACCCAGTACTTC.